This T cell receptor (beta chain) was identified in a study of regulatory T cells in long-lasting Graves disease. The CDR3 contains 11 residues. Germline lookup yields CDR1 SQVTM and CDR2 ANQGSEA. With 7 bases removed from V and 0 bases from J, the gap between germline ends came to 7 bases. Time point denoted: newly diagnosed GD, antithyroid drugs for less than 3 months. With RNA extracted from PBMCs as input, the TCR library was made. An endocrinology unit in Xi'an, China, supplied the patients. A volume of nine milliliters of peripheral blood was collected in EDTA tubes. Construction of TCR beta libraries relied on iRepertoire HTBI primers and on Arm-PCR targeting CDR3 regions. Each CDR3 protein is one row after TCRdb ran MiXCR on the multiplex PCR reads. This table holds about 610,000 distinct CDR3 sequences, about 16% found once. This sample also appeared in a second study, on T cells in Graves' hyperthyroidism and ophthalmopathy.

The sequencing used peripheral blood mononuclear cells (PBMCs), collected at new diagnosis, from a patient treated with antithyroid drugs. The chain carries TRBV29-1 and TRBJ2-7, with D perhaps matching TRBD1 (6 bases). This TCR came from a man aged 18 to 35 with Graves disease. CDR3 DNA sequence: TGCAGCGGAGGGGGCTCCTACGAGCAGTACTTC. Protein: CSGGGSYEQYF.